This T cell receptor beta chain stems from a study of beta chain features in type 1 diabetes. Findings and limits, study-wide: It was possible that PCR favored shorter templates, equally so in patients and controls. Type 1 diabetes patients had VDJ junctions that carried fewer insertions and more deletions.

Expressed TCRB transcripts were sequenced because the entire RNA isolate underwent reverse transcription. The table came from immunoSEQ multiplex PCR; TCRdb's copy has only in-frame clones and leaves some out. Of some 140,000 clones listed, 7% to 10% were seen once; the top ten hold 0.6% to 0.8%. The table lists this clone with a few counts. The antigen is undetermined. Populations obtained by sorting all exceeded 98% purity. The CDR3 is 14 amino acids. Trimming cost V 2 bases and J 5 bases, with 13 bases left between them. Germline CDR1 and CDR2: MNHEY and SVGAGI. Sequencing was performed on central memory CD4+ T cells from blood. The sequence derives from a man younger than 35 in good health. The rearrangement joins TRBV6-5 to TRBJ2-7, with a possible D match to TRBD1 (5 bases). In DNA form, the CDR3 reads TGTGCCAGCAGTTACGGGGCAGGGATCGACGAGCAGTACTTC. It is translated as CASSYGAGIDEQYF.